Each of the 18 T cell receptor beta chains below was sequenced from the same sample in a study of OX40 agonist ivuxolimab in advanced cancers. TCRdb's copy holds only in-frame clones and misses some; the assay was immunoSEQ multiplex PCR. The repertoire holds approximately 45,000 clones, with about 90% as singletons. The sample in question was CD4+ or CD8+ T cells sorted from blood, obtained in a trial of the OX40 agonist ivuxolimab. Receptor source: an adult with an advanced solid tumor such as melanoma, head and neck, liver or kidney cancer.

This sequence joins TRBV2 and TRBJ2-7; weak D call: TRBD2 (6 bases). Germline lookup yields CDR1 SNHLY and CDR2 FYNNEI. Trimming shortened V by 4 bases and J by 5 bases, and 12 bases separated the two germline ends. There are 13 residues in the CDR3. The CDR3 DNA reads TGTGCCAGCAGTGCCTACCGCGGGGACGAGCAGTACTTC. It codes for CASSAYRGDEQYF.

CDR3 DNA: TGTGCCACCAGCAGAGCCCCTCAGGGGCTTAATGAAAAACTGTTTTTT. Translation gives CATSRAPQGLNEKLFF. V is TRBV15 and J is TRBJ1-4, with D possibly being TRBD1 (6 bases). CDR3 size: 16 residues. Trimming pared 1 base from V and 4 bases from J, leaving 13 bases between. Germline CDR1 LNHNV, CDR2 YYDKDF (reference sequence).

The gene calls are TRBV13 and TRBJ2-3, with unresolved D. Germline V gene data show CDR1 as PRHDT and CDR2 as FYEKMQ (reference sequence). V lost 5 bases and J lost 5, with 8 bases in between. The CDR3 contains 12 residues. The CDR3, as DNA: TGTGCCAGCAGCGAAAAGGGAGATACGCAGTATTTT. Translated: CASSEKGDTQYF.

The chain carries TRBV7-7 and TRBJ2-1; 8 bases are shared with TRBD2. Unmatched junction bases numbered 4, after V lost 5 bases and J lost 7 bases. The CDR3 sequence is 13 residues long. Germline assignment: CDR1 SSHAT and CDR2 FNYEAQ (reference sequence). The CDR3 loop reads CASSVPGGNEQFF. In DNA, the CDR3 is TGTGCCAGCAGCGTCCCGGGGGGGAATGAGCAGTTCTTC.

The chain recombines TRBV11-2 with TRBJ1-1; D unclear. Germline V gene sequence: CDR1 SGHAT, CDR2 FQNNGV. This CDR3 is built from 15 residues. V lost 2 bases to trimming and J lost 3 bases, with 13 bases between them. The CDR3 DNA is TGTGCCAGCAGCTTACCCGACCCTAGGGACACTGAAGCTTTCTTT. It is translated as CASSLPDPRDTEAFF.

The chain couples TRBV19 to TRBJ2-1, with D unresolved. Per germline, CDR1 LNHDA and CDR2 SQIVND (reference sequence). The CDR3 consists of 11 residues. V lost 2 bases and J 7 bases, leaving 3 bases between the germline ends. The CDR3 DNA follows: TGTGCCAGTAGTATATTTAATGAGCAGTTCTTC. It yields the protein CASSIFNEQFF.

The chain has TRBV4-3 and TRBJ2-7; 10 bases are a match to TRBD1. J gave up 5 bases and V 2 bases, and 6 bases lay outside the gene matches. In germline, CDR1 is LGHNA, CDR2 YSLEER. CDR3 size: 15 residues. The CDR3 loop is CASSQSGQGLDEQYF. In DNA form, the CDR3 reads TGCGCCAGCAGCCAATCGGGACAGGGGCTGGACGAGCAGTACTTC.

The rearrangement joins TRBV5-5 to TRBJ1-1; the D is unclear. V was pared by 0 bases and J by 6 bases, with 12 bases between. This CDR3 has 14 residues. Germline V gives CDR1 SGHKS, CDR2 YYEKEE (reference sequence). CDR3 sequence: CASSLAAQLSEAFF. DNA of the CDR3: TGTGCCAGCAGCTTGGCCGCACAGCTTTCTGAAGCTTTCTTT.

The sample holds a few counts of this clone. This rearrangement joins TRBV9 to TRBJ1-5, with D unresolved. This CDR3 region has 15 residues. Deletions cut 4 bases from V and 0 bases from J, with 11 bases between. Germline assignment: CDR1 SGDLS and CDR2 YYNGEE. The CDR3 loop reads CASSLGGYSNQPQHF. CDR3 nucleotide sequence: TGTGCCAGCAGCCTGGGTGGTTATAGCAATCAGCCCCAGCATTTT. The entire variable domain, with the rest obtained from reference TRBV9 and TRBJ1-5, is as follows: DSGVTQTPKHLITATGQRVTLRCSPRSGDLSVYWYQQSLDQGLQFLIQYYNGEERAKGNILERFSAQQFPDLHSELNLSSLELGDSALYFCASSLGGYSNQPQHFGDGTRLSIL.

The rearrangement links TRBV7-9 to TRBJ2-3; either TRBD1 or TRBD2 may supply D (5 bases each). The germline V gene encodes CDR1 SEHNR and CDR2 FQNEAQ (reference sequence). V was pared by 1 base and J by 0 bases, with 11 bases between. The CDR3 runs 16 residues. The chain's CDR3 is CASSLGGVASTDTQYF. The CDR3 DNA sequence: TGTGCCAGCAGCTTAGGAGGGGTGGCTAGCACAGATACGCAGTATTTT. Complete variable domain (other parts from reference TRBV7-9 and TRBJ2-3): DTGVSQNPRHKITKRGQNVTFRCDPISEHNRLYWYRQTLGQGPEFLTYFQNEAQLEKSRLLSDRFSAERPKGSFSTLEIQRTEQGDSAMYLCASSLGGVASTDTQYFGPGTRLTVL.

The rearrangement links TRBV5-6 to TRBJ1-5; D is unclear. V lost 0 bases to trimming and J lost 4 bases, with 14 bases between them. CDR3 length equals 16 residues. Germline V CDR1 and CDR2: SGHDT, YYEEEE. The CDR3 here is CASSLGGRGRNQPQHF. For the CDR3, the DNA is TGTGCCAGCAGCTTGGGGGGTCGTGGCCGAAATCAGCCCCAGCATTTT. The variable domain in full, completed from reference TRBV5-6 and TRBJ1-5, reads DAGVTQSPTHLIKTRGQQVTLRCSPKSGHDTVSWYQQALGQGPQFIFQYYEEEERQRGNFPDRFSGHQFPNYSSELNVNALLLGDSALYLCASSLGGRGRNQPQHFGDGTRLSIL.

The V and J genes are TRBV27 and TRBJ1-5; 9 positions agree with TRBD1. Germline V gives CDR1 MNHEY, CDR2 SMNVEV (reference sequence). The CDR3 sequence is 15 residues long. The trim removed 2 bases at V and 3 bases at J, leaving 2 bases unmatched. DNA of the CDR3: TGTGCCAGCAGTTTAGGGACAGGGAACAATCAGCCCCAGCATTTT. It is translated as CASSLGTGNNQPQHF.

CDR3 sequence reads: CASSPFFASYEQYV. CDR3 in DNA: TGTGCCAGTAGCCCCTTCTTTGCCTCCTACGAGCAGTACGTC. The chain couples TRBV19 to TRBJ2-7; D unclear. V gave up 6 bases and J gave up 0 bases, with 12 bases separating them. From germline, CDR1 is LNHDA and CDR2 SQIVND (reference sequence). CDR3 size: 14 residues.

V is TRBV21-1 and J is TRBJ2-3; whether TRBD2, the table's D call, matches the DNA was not checked. TRBV21-1 counts as a pseudogene. The CDR3 loop spans 14 amino acids. The CDR3 sequence is CARGDYLGTDTQYF. CDR3 bases: TGTGCCAGAGGTGACTACCTTGGCACAGATACGCAGTATTTT.

This clone has only one observation. The rearrangement uses TRBV19 and TRBJ2-1; 8 nucleotides align to TRBD2. The CDR3 runs to 15 residues. Germline loops: CDR1 LNHDA, CDR2 SQIVND (reference sequence). With V trimmed by 1 base and J by 9 bases, 8 bases remained unmatched. The CDR3 protein is CASSIGGRLHSEQFF. CDR3 sequence (DNA): TGTGCCAGTAGTATAGGCGGGAGGCTACACAGTGAGCAGTTCTTC.

The V gene is TRBV5-3, the J gene TRBJ2-7; possible D gene TRBD1, 6 bases. TRBV5-3 is an ORF; its function is uncertain. Trimming removed 0 bases at V and 6 bases at J, with 10 bases between. The CDR3 extends over 13 amino acids. The DNA for the CDR3 is TGTGCCAGAAGCTTGGTTGGGGGCTCCGAGCAGTACGTC. Protein product: CARSLVGGSEQYV.

This chain links TRBV13 with TRBJ2-4, with 7 bases fitting TRBD2. The CDR3 sequence is 14 residues long. The V gene's germline CDR1 is PRHDT and CDR2 FYEKMQ (reference sequence). V was pared by 4 bases and J by 8 bases, with 8 bases of the junction left unmatched. CDR3 coding DNA: TGTGCCAGCAGCTCCGGGGAGGGAGAGTACATTCAGTACTTC. The encoded protein is CASSSGEGEYIQYF.

The chain combines TRBV7-2 with TRBJ2-7; D remains unclear. V was cut by 4 bases and J by 2 bases, with 9 bases left in between. Looked up from germline, CDR1 is SGHTA and CDR2 is FQGNSA. The CDR3 is 13 residues long. The CDR3 here is CASSSNPAYEQYF. The CDR3 coding sequence is TGTGCCAGCAGCTCCAACCCAGCCTACGAGCAGTACTTC.